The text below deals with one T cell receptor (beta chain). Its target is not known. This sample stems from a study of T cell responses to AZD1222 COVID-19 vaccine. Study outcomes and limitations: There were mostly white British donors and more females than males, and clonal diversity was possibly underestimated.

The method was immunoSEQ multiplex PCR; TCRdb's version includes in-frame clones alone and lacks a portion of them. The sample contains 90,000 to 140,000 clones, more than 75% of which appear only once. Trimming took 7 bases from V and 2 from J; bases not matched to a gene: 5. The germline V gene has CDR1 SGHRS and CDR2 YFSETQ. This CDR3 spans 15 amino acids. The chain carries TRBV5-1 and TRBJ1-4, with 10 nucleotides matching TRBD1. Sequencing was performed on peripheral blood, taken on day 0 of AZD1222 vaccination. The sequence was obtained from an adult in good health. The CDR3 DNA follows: TGCGCCAGCGACAGGGGGCGAGTGACTAATGAAAAACTGTTTTTT. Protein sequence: CASDRGRVTNEKLFF.